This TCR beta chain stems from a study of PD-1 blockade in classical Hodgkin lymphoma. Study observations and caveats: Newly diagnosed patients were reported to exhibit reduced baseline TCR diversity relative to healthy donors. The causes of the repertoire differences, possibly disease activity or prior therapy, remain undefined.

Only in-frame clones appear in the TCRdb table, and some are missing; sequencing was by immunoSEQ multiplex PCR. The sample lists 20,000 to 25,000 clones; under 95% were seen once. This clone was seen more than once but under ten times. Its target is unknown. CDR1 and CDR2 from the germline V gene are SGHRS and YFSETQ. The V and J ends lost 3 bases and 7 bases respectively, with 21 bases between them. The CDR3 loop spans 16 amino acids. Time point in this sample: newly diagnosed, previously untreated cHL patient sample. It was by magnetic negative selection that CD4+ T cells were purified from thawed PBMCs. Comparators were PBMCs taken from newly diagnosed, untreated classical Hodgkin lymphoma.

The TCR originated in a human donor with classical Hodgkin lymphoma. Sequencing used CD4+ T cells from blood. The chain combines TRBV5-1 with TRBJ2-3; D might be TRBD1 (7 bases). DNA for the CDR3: TGCGCCAGCAGCTGGGCTGGACAGGAGGGCCTAAATACGCAGTATTTT. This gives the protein CASSWAGQEGLNTQYF.